This T cell receptor (beta chain) was retrieved from a study of spatial heterogeneity in lung cancer. Time point here: sample taken at primary tumor resection. Material for sequencing was whole RNA from tumor, nontumor lung or frozen PBMC, left unsorted. TCRdb used MiXCR to reprocess the 5' RACE reads, holding one entry per CDR3 protein. Here the sample spans more than 80,000 distinct CDR3 sequences, about 12% being singletons. This CDR3 is built from 13 residues. CDR1 and CDR2 (germline): MNHEY, SVGEGT. V was clipped by 6 bases and J by 4 bases, with 11 bases between them. Here the sequenced sample was PBMCs, taken at surgery. The receptor comes from a male donor with early-stage non-small cell lung cancer. This sequence joins TRBV6-2 or TRBV6-3 and TRBJ2-3, with D possibly TRBD1 on 6 matching bases. CDR3 amino acids: CASRPTGPDTQYF. The DNA for the CDR3 is TGTGCCAGCAGGCCCACAGGGCCAGATACGCAGTATTTT.